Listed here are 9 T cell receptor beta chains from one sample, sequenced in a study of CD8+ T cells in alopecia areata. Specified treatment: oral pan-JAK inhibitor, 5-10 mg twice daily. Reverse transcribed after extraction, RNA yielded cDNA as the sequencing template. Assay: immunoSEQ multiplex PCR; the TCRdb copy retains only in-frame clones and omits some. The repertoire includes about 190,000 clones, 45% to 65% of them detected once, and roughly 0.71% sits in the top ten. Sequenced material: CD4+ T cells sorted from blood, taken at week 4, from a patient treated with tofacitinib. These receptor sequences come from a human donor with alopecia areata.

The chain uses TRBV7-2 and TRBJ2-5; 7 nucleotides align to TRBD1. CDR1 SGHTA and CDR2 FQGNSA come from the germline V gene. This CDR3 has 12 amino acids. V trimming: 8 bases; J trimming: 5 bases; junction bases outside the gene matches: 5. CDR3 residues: CASAFRGETQYF. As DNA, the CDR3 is TGTGCCAGCGCGTTCAGGGGGGAGACCCAGTACTTC.

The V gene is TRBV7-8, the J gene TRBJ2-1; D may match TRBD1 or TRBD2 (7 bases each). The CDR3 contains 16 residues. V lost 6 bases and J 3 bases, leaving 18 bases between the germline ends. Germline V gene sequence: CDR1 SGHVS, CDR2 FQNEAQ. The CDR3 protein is CASSYRSGGVYNEQFF. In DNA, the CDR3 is TGTGCCAGCAGTTATCGGTCAGGGGGGGTCTACAATGAGCAGTTCTTC.

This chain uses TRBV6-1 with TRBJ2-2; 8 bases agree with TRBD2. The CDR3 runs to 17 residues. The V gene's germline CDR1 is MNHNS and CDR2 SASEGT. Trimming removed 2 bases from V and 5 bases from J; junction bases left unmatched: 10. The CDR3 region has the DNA TGTGCCAGCAGTGAAAGCCTAGCGGGTCCCGTAACCGGGGAGCTGTTTTTT. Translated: CASSESLAGPVTGELFF.

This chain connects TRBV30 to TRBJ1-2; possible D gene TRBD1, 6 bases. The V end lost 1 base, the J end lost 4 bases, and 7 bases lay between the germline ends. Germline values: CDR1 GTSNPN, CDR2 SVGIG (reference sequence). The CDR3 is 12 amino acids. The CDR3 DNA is TGTGCCTGGAGTGCAGGGGTCTATGGCTACACCTTC. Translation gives CAWSAGVYGYTF.

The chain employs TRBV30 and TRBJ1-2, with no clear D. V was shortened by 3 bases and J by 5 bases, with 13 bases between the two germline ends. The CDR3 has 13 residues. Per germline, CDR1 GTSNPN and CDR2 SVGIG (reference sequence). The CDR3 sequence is CAWRRGIEYGYTF. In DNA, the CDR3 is TGTGCCTGGAGGCGCGGGATTGAGTATGGCTACACCTTC.

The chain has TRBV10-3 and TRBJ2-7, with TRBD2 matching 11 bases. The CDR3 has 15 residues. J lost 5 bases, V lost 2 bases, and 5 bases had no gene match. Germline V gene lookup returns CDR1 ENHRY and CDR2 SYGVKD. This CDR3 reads CAISEATSGSNEQYF. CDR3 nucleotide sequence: TGTGCCATCAGTGAGGCAACTAGCGGGAGCAACGAGCAGTACTTC.

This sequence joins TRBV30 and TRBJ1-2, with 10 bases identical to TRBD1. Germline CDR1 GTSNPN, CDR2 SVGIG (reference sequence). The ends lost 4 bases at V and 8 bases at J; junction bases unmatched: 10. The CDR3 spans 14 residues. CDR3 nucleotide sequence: TGTGCCTGGACCATTTTGACAGGGGGCCAAGGCTACACCTTC. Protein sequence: CAWTILTGGQGYTF.

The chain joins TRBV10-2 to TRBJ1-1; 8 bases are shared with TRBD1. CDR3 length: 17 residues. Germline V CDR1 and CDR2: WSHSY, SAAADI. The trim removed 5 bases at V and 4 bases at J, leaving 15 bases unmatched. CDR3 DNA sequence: TGCGCCAGCAGTTGGTCGGTGTACAGGACAGGGATCACTGAAGCTTTCTTT. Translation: CASSWSVYRTGITEAFF.

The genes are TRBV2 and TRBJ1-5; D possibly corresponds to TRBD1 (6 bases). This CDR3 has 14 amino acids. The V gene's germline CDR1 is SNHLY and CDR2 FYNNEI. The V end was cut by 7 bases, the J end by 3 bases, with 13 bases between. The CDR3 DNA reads TGTGCCAGCAACTCACAGGGTAACAATCAGCCCCAGCATTTT. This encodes CASNSQGNNQPQHF.